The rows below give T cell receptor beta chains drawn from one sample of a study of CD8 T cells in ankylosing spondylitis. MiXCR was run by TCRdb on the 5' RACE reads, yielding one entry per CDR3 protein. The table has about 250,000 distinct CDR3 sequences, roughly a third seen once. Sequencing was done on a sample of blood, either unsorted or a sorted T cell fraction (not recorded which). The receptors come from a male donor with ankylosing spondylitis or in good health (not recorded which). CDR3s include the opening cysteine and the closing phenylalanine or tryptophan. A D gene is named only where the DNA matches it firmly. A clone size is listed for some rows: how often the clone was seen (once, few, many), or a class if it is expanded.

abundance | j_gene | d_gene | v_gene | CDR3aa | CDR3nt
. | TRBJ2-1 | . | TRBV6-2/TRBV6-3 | CASSYPESSYNEQFF | TGTGCCAGCAGTTACCCGGAGTCCTCCTACAATGAGCAGTTCTTC
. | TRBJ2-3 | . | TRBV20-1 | CSAQNRVSTDTQYF | TGCAGTGCCCAGAACAGGGTATCCACAGATACGCAGTATTTT
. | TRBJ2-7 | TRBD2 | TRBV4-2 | CASSLFTSGDTYEQYF | TGTGCCAGCAGCCTCTTCACTAGCGGTGATACCTACGAGCAGTACTTC
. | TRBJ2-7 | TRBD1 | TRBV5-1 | CASSLWSDRAREQYF | TGCGCCAGCAGCTTGTGGTCGGACAGGGCACGCGAGCAGTACTTC
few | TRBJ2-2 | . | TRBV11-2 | CASRGGQDPGELFF | TGTGCCAGCCGCGGCGGGCAGGATCCCGGGGAGCTGTTTTTT
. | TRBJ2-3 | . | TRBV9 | CASSVARTRGGAFTDTQYF | TGTGCCAGCAGCGTAGCTAGGACTAGGGGGGGGGCGTTTACAGATACGCAGTATTTT
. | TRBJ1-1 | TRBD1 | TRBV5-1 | CASRERQGWNTEAFF | TGCGCCAGCCGTGAAAGACAGGGCTGGAACACTGAAGCTTTCTTT
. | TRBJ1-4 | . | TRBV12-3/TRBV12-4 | CASNIAGTGPGEKLFF | TGTGCCAGCAACATCGCGGGGACCGGGCCCGGTGAAAAACTGTTTTTT
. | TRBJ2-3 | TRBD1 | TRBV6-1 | CASSRQGTTDTQYF | TGTGCCAGCAGCCGACAGGGGACCACAGATACGCAGTATTTT
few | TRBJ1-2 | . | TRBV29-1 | CSVRTVSYGYTF | TGCAGCGTAAGGACTGTCTCCTATGGCTACACCTTC
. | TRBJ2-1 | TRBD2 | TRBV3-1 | CACSPRTSGVTYNEQFF | TGTGCCTGCAGCCCGCGGACTAGCGGGGTAACCTACAATGAGCAGTTCTTC
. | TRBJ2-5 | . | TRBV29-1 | CSVKLPGETQYF | TGCAGCGTCAAGCTCCCGGGTGAGACCCAGTACTTC
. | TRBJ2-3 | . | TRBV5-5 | CASSLFYPQDTQYF | TGTGCCAGCAGCTTGTTCTACCCCCAGGATACGCAGTATTTT
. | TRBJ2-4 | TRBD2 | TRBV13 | CASSPWTSGEQTKNIQYF | TGTGCCAGCAGCCCTTGGACTAGCGGGGAACAAACAAAAAACATTCAGTACTTC
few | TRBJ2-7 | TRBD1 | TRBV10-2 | CASTSTETGAYEQYF | TGCGCCAGCACCTCGACTGAGACAGGGGCCTACGAGCAGTACTTC